These 31 T cell receptor beta chains share one sample of origin, sequenced in a study of T cells expressing NK-cell markers (dated by TCRdb to between 2020 and 2021). Library preparation was by 5' RACE. Sequencing instrument: Illumina HiSeq 2000. After reprocessing by TCRdb, each CDR3 protein sequence is one entry, and no DNA is given. The sample table includes about 160,000 distinct CDR3 sequences. Clones ranked in the top ten supply 15% to 20% of the sample. The sequenced sample consisted of blood T cells: a sorted CD56 or NKG2C T cell subset, CD4+ or CD8+ T cells, or bulk PBMC T cells (not recorded which). These receptors all stem from a woman between 18 and 75 years old in good health.

The chain employs TRBV2 and TRBJ2-7. There are 15 residues in the CDR3. CDR1 and CDR2 (germline): SNHLY, FYNNEI. CDR3 protein: CASSETGDASYEQYF.

The rearrangement joins TRBV7-2 to TRBJ2-2; the D call from TCRdb, TRBD2, cannot be confirmed without DNA. CDR3 size: 16 residues. CDR1 is SGHTA and CDR2 is FQGNSA in the germline V gene. The CDR3 spells CASSLESSGRTGELFF.

The V call is TRBV11-2, the J call TRBJ2-2; checking the TCRdb D call of TRBD1 is not possible without DNA. The CDR3 extends over 16 amino acids. From germline, CDR1 is SGHAT and CDR2 FQNNGV. CDR3 amino acids: CASSFNPPTGAGELFF.

The chain is built from TRBV7-3 and TRBJ2-1; TCRdb names TRBD2, which stays unverified in the absence of DNA. This CDR3 has 16 amino acids. CDR1 and CDR2 from the germline V gene are SGHTA and FQGTGA. The CDR3 is CASSAKPTSVGNEQFF.

V and J are TRBV2 and TRBJ2-3. This CDR3 spans 12 amino acids. The V gene's germline CDR1 is SNHLY and CDR2 FYNNEI. The CDR3 sequence: CASSDASDTQYF. Based on the CDR3 plus reference TRBV2 and TRBJ2-3, the full variable domain is EPEVTQTPSHQVTQMGQEVILRCVPISNHLYFYWYRQILGQKVEFLVSFYNNEISEKSEIFDDQFSVERPDGSNFTLKIRSTKLEDSAMYFCASSDASDTQYFGPGTRLTVL.

The chain employs TRBV5-6 and TRBJ2-2; the TCRdb call, TRBD1, lacks DNA for checking. The CDR3 runs to 16 residues. The germline V gene encodes CDR1 SGHDT and CDR2 YYEEEE. This CDR3 reads CASSWGQRGHTGELFF.

The chain combines TRBV19 with TRBJ1-2. CDR1 and CDR2 from the germline V gene are LNHDA and SQIVND (reference sequence). The CDR3 length is 14 residues. CDR3 loop: CASSIDRFHYGYTF. The variable domain in full, completed from reference TRBV19 and TRBJ1-2, reads DGGITQSPKYLFRKEGQNVTLSCEQNLNHDAMYWYRQDPGQGLRLIYYSQIVNDFQKGDIAEGYSVSREKKESFPLTVTSAQKNPTAFYLCASSIDRFHYGYTFGSGTRLTVV.

This chain links TRBV6-4 with TRBJ1-6; with no DNA, the TCRdb D assignment of TRBD1 cannot be verified. Per germline, CDR1 MRHNA and CDR2 SNTAGT. The CDR3 is made up of 18 amino acids. This CDR3 is CASSDEGPPSSYNSPLHF.

This chain uses TRBV29-1 with TRBJ2-1; lacking DNA, the TRBD1 call made by TCRdb goes unchecked. Germline lookup yields CDR1 SQVTM and CDR2 ANQGSEA. The CDR3 has 18 residues. Here the CDR3 reads CSAEGQSDGTGSTIEQFF.

The rearrangement links TRBV7-2 to TRBJ1-5. The germline CDR1 and CDR2 sequences are SGHTA and FQGNSA. CDR3 length: 15 residues. CDR3 sequence: CASSLNMGYDQPQHF.

This rearrangement joins TRBV7-3 to TRBJ2-3; TCRdb's assignment of TRBD1 cannot be checked, as there is no DNA. The CDR3 loop spans 15 amino acids. CDR1 is SGHTA and CDR2 is FQGTGA in the germline V gene. The CDR3 protein is CASSSRQGPQDTQYF.

The rearrangement links TRBV11-1 to TRBJ2-6; the TCRdb D gene call, TRBD2, has no DNA to confirm it. Germline CDR1 SGHAT, CDR2 FQDESV (reference sequence). The CDR3 extends over 20 amino acids. The CDR3 loop reads CASSLEGGGQILSGANVLTF.

This rearrangement joins TRBV7-2 to TRBJ2-7; no DNA is available, so the TRBD1 call from TCRdb remains unchecked. CDR3 size: 14 residues. Germline V CDR1 and CDR2: SGHTA, FQGNSA. The CDR3 region is CASSSLDRTYEQYF.

The genes are TRBV6-5 and TRBJ2-2; with no DNA, the TCRdb D assignment of TRBD2 cannot be verified. The CDR3 runs to 18 residues. Germline V lookup: CDR1 MNHEY, CDR2 SVGAGI. The CDR3 here is CASSYFERAGGPGGELFF.

V usage is TRBV9 and J usage is TRBJ2-5. The germline gives CDR1 SGDLS, CDR2 YYNGEE. The CDR3 has 14 residues. Here the CDR3 reads CASSPHHGQETQYF.

The chain is built from TRBV29-1 and TRBJ2-7; the D call of TRBD2 rests on TCRdb alone, since no DNA is present to check it. The CDR3 consists of 13 residues. In germline, CDR1 is SQVTM, CDR2 ANQGSEA. This CDR3 reads CSVGVSVSYEQYF.

The genes are TRBV5-1 and TRBJ2-1. CDR1 and CDR2 from the germline V gene are SGHRS and YFSETQ. This CDR3 comprises 13 residues. CDR3 region: CASSPSAFGEQFF.

The chain employs TRBV7-9 and TRBJ2-2; TCRdb reports TRBD1, a call that lacks DNA to check it against. Germline CDR1 reads SEHNR; CDR2 reads FQNEAQ (reference sequence). The CDR3 loop spans 14 amino acids. CDR3 in amino acids: CASSERLSTGELFF.

The chain employs TRBV27 and TRBJ2-5; TCRdb names TRBD1, which stays unverified in the absence of DNA. The germline CDR1 and CDR2 sequences are MNHEY and SMNVEV (reference sequence). The CDR3 totals 17 residues. The CDR3 sequence is CASSPPRGSGNQETQYF.

The chain combines TRBV5-1 with TRBJ2-3; TCRdb selects TRBD2, and the lack of DNA leaves this call unchecked. This CDR3 has 17 residues. Germline loops: CDR1 SGHRS, CDR2 YFSETQ. The CDR3 is CASSLRGLAGVGDTQYF. The whole variable domain, remainder taken from reference TRBV5-1 and TRBJ2-3, is KAGVTQTPRYLIKTRGQQVTLSCSPISGHRSVSWYQQTPGQGLQFLFEYFSETQRNKGNFPGRFSGRQFSNSRSEMNVSTLELGDSALYLCASSLRGLAGVGDTQYFGPGTRLTVL.

The J gene is TRBJ1-1, the V gene TRBV4-1; TCRdb designates TRBD1, a call that cannot be tested without DNA. Per the germline V gene, CDR1 is MGHRA and CDR2 is YSYEKL. CDR3 size: 14 residues. This CDR3 is CASSQLDRGTEAFF.

The J gene is TRBJ2-1, the V gene TRBV6-2 or TRBV6-3; TCRdb returns TRBD2, unconfirmable since there is no DNA. The CDR3 spans 14 residues. Germline values: CDR1 MNHEY, CDR2 SVGEGT. CDR3 amino acids: CASPSPGTSLEQFF.

This rearrangement joins TRBV13 to TRBJ2-3; TCRdb's D call, TRBD1, is unchecked because there is no DNA. CDR1 is PRHDT and CDR2 is FYEKMQ in the germline V gene (reference sequence). The CDR3 runs to 16 residues. This chain's CDR3 is CASSSRLQGVTDTQYF. Combining the CDR3 with reference TRBV13 and TRBJ2-3 gives the whole variable domain AAGVIQSPRHLIKEKRETATLKCYPIPRHDTVYWYQQGPGQDPQFLISFYEKMQSDKGSIPDRFSAQQFSDYHSELNMSSLELGDSALYFCASSSRLQGVTDTQYFGPGTRLTVL.

The chain combines TRBV5-1 with TRBJ1-2; TCRdb calls TRBD1, which cannot be checked without DNA. CDR1 and CDR2 (germline): SGHRS, YFSETQ. The CDR3 loop spans 14 amino acids. CDR3 sequence reads: CASSPGTGGEGYTF. The full variable domain, completed using reference TRBV5-1 and TRBJ1-2, is KAGVTQTPRYLIKTRGQQVTLSCSPISGHRSVSWYQQTPGQGLQFLFEYFSETQRNKGNFPGRFSGRQFSNSRSEMNVSTLELGDSALYLCASSPGTGGEGYTFGSGTRLTVV.

The V call is TRBV14, the J call TRBJ2-7; as DNA is missing, the TRBD1 call by TCRdb cannot be tested. CDR3 size: 15 residues. Looked up from germline, CDR1 is SGHDN and CDR2 is FVKESK. This CDR3 reads CASSQPGHAAYEQYF.

The V call is TRBV5-1, the J call TRBJ1-1; TCRdb's D call, TRBD1, is unchecked because there is no DNA. Per the germline V gene, CDR1 is SGHRS and CDR2 is YFSETQ. The CDR3 spans 15 residues. CDR3 loop: CASSLGKGQGMEAFF.

J is TRBJ1-1 and V is TRBV3-1. This CDR3 is built from 13 residues. Germline V CDR1 and CDR2: LGHDT, YNNKEL (reference sequence). The CDR3 loop is CASSQGTPYGAFF.

The V gene is TRBV24-1, the J gene TRBJ2-1; the D call of TRBD2 rests on TCRdb alone, since no DNA is present to check it. This CDR3 is built from 15 residues. Per germline, CDR1 KGHDR and CDR2 SFDVKD. The CDR3 is CATSDNGGASYEQFF.

This CDR3 reads CASSTVPGEQFF. J is TRBJ2-1 and V is TRBV5-5; the TRBD1 assignment by TCRdb is unverifiable without DNA. The CDR3 is 12 amino acids. Germline CDR1 is SGHKS and CDR2 is YYEKEE (reference sequence). The entire variable domain, with the rest obtained from reference TRBV5-5 and TRBJ2-1, is as follows: DAGVTQSPTHLIKTRGQQVTLRCSPISGHKSVSWYQQVLGQGPQFIFQYYEKEERGRGNFPDRFSARQFPNYSSELNVNALLLGDSALYLCASSTVPGEQFFGPGTRLTVL.

This chain links TRBV28 with TRBJ2-1. Germline V gives CDR1 MDHEN, CDR2 SYDVKM. The CDR3 has 15 amino acids. The CDR3 region is CASSFHRVDYNEQFF. Combining the CDR3 with reference TRBV28 and TRBJ2-1 gives the whole variable domain DVKVTQSSRYLVKRTGEKVFLECVQDMDHENMFWYRQDPGLGLRLIYFSYDVKMKEKGDIPEGYSVSREKKERFSLILESASTNQTSMYLCASSFHRVDYNEQFFGPGTRLTVL.

The J gene is TRBJ2-1, the V gene TRBV20-1. The germline CDR1 and CDR2 sequences are DFQATT and SNEGSKA (reference sequence). The CDR3 length is 15 residues. CDR3 loop: CSASTSSRSHNEQFF.